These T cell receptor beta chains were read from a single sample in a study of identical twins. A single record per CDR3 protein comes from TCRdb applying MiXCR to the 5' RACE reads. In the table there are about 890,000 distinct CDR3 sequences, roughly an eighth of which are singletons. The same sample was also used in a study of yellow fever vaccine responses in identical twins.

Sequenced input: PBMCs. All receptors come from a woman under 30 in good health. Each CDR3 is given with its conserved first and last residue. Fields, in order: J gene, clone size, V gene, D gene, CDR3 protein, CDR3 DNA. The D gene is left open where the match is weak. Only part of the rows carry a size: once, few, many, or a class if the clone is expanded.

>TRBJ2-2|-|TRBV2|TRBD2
CASSETSGRVNTGELFF
TGTGCCAGCAGTGAAACTAGCGGGAGGGTGAACACCGGGGAGCTGTTTTTT
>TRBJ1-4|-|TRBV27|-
CASSLLRDTTNEKLFF
TGTGCCAGCAGTTTATTACGGGATACAACTAATGAAAAACTGTTTTTT
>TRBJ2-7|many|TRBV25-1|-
CASTDSTYEQYF
TGTGCCAGCACGGACAGCACCTACGAGCAGTACTTC
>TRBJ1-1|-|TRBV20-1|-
CSARVGPNTEAFF
TGCAGTGCTAGAGTAGGACCGAACACTGAAGCTTTCTTT
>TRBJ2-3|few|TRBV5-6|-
CASSSPHREADTQYF
TGTGCCAGCAGCTCTCCTCACCGTGAGGCAGATACGCAGTATTTT
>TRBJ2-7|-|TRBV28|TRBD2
CASSLLGLRYEQYF
TGTGCCAGCAGTTTACTGGGACTACGGTACGAGCAGTACTTC
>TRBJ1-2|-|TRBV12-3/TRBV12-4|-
CASSRTAVFHGYTF
TGTGCCAGCAGTCGGACGGCGGTCTTCCATGGCTACACCTTC
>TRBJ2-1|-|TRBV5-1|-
CASSLGDNNEQFF
TGCGCCAGCAGCTTGGGAGACAACAATGAGCAGTTCTTC
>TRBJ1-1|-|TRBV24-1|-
CAVQAGTEAFF
TGTGCCGTGCAGGCGGGCACTGAAGCTTTCTTT
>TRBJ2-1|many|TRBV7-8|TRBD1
CASSLVLGQGPYNEQFF
TGTGCCAGCAGCTTAGTTTTAGGACAGGGTCCTTACAATGAGCAGTTCTTC
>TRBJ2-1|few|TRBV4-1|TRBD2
CASSPPGTSGLSEQFF
TGCGCCAGCAGCCCTCCCGGGACTAGCGGTCTAAGTGAGCAGTTCTTC
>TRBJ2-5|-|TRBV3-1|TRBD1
CASRPNRGQTQYF
TGTGCCAGCAGACCTAACAGGGGGCAGACCCAGTACTTC
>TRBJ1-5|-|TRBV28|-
CASSLLRQDSNQPQHF
TGTGCCAGCAGTTTACTTCGTCAAGATAGCAATCAGCCCCAGCATTTT
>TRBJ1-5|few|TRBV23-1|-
CASSQYRPYSNQPQHF
TGCGCCAGCAGTCAATATCGGCCTTATAGCAATCAGCCCCAGCATTTT
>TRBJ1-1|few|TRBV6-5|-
CASSYPNLLNTEAFF
TGTGCCAGCAGTTACCCGAATTTATTGAACACTGAAGCTTTCTTT
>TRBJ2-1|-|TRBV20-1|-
CCARDKLDVNYNEQFF
TGCTGTGCTAGAGATAAACTAGACGTCAACTACAATGAGCAGTTCTTC
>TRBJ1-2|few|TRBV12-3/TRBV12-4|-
CASSLAYPPLGYGYTF
TGTGCCAGCAGTTTAGCTTATCCCCCCCTGGGGTATGGCTACACCTTC
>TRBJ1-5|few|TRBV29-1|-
CSVLDTNNQPQHF
TGCAGCGTATTGGACACCAACAATCAGCCCCAGCATTTT
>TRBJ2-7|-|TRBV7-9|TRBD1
CASTINRGLNYEQYF
TGTGCCAGCACCATAAACAGGGGGCTAAACTACGAGCAGTACTTC
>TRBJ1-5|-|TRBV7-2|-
CASSLYHSNQPQHF
TGTGCCAGCAGCTTATACCATAGCAATCAGCCCCAGCATTTT
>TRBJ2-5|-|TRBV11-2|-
CASSVRQIQETQYF
TGTGCCAGCAGCGTGCGACAGATCCAAGAGACCCAGTACTTC
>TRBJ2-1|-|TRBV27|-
CASSARQPSSYNEQFF
TGTGCCAGCAGTGCCAGACAGCCGAGCTCCTACAATGAGCAGTTCTTC
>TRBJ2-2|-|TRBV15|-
CATSRVFNPGELFF
TGTGCCACCAGCAGAGTGTTCAACCCCGGGGAGCTGTTTTTT
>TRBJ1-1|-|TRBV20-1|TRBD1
CSATRQGETFF
TGCAGTGCTACGAGACAGGGTGAGACTTTCTTT
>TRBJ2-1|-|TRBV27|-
CASSPFGGSYNEQFF
TGTGCCAGCAGCCCGTTTGGGGGCTCCTACAATGAGCAGTTCTTC
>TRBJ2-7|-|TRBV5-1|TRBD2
CASSPGAGVYEQYF
TGCGCCAGCAGCCCCGGGGCGGGAGTGTACGAGCAGTACTTC
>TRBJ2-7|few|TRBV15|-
CATSRVAGTYEQYF
TGTGCCACCAGCAGAGTTGCAGGGACCTACGAGCAGTACTTC
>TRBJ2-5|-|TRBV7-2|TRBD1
CASSSPGQGQETQYF
TGTGCCAGCAGCTCTCCGGGACAGGGTCAAGAGACCCAGTACTTC